The clone carrying this T cell receptor beta chain was observed a handful of times. Its antigen is undetermined. General study points: Tumor memory CD4+ T cell TCR gene usage was found to cluster with blood and lymph node memory CD4+ cells and with lymph node naive CD4+ cells.

Full-length variable regions came from constant-region reverse primers plus semi-nested Nested Universal Primer A PCR. TCRdb recomputed calls from the 5' RACE reads with MiXCR, one row per CDR3 protein. The sample contains some 62,000 distinct CDR3 sequences, 20% to 25% of which appear only once. The memory fraction was CD4+CD45RO+CD25- cells. The specimen sequenced was memory CD4+ T cells sorted from a lymph node. Documented subset: memory CD4+ T cells, CD4+CD45RO+CD25-. This TCR was sampled from a female donor with breast cancer.

CDR3 DNA sequence: TGTGCCAGCAGTTTTCAGGGATGGAACACTGAAGCTTTCTTT. Its protein is CASSFQGWNTEAFF. The J gene is TRBJ1-1, the V gene TRBV6-6; D may be TRBD1 (5 bases). The V and J ends lost 4 bases and 1 base respectively, with 10 bases between them. Germline lookup yields CDR1 MNHNY and CDR2 SVGAGI (reference sequence). The CDR3 covers 14 residues.